The 2 T cell receptor beta chains given below trace back to one sample, sequenced in a study of T-cell memory formation after mild COVID-19. Each CDR3 protein gets one entry after TCRdb re-called the 5' RACE reads with MiXCR. The data show tens of thousands of distinct CDR3 sequences, 21% seen once. Material: PBMCs or a T cell subset sorted from them (not recorded which). Receptor source: an adult who had mild COVID-19 (a few samples of this study predate the infection). Cell type and time point are not known.

This chain links TRBV25-1 with TRBJ1-1; 7 bases match TRBD1. Germline assignment: CDR1 MGHDK and CDR2 SYGVNS. The CDR3 is 13 residues long. V lost 6 bases and J lost 5; bases outside the gene matches: 6. CDR3: CASRDRWETEAFF. The CDR3 DNA reads as TGTGCCAGCAGGGACAGGTGGGAAACTGAAGCTTTCTTT.

The table lists this clonotype with many counts. V gene TRBV11-1 combines with J gene TRBJ2-1; D unresolved. This CDR3 has 14 amino acids. Trimming removed 5 bases from V and 8 bases from J, with 16 bases in between. The V gene's germline CDR1 is SGHAT and CDR2 FQDESV (reference sequence). The CDR3, as DNA: TGTGCCAGCAGCCCCCTGTGGGTAGGCGATGAGCAGTTCTTC. Its protein is CASSPLWVGDEQFF.